The 26 T cell receptor beta chains below all came from one sample that was sequenced in a study of CD8 T cells in ankylosing spondylitis. From the 5' RACE reads, TCRdb called clonotypes with MiXCR, one entry per CDR3 protein. The sample yields tens of thousands of distinct CDR3 sequences, approximately 3.6% seen once. The sample comprised blood, either unsorted or a sorted T cell fraction (not recorded which). These receptors all come from a female donor with ankylosing spondylitis or in good health (not recorded which).

This clonotype was recorded at least ten times. The chain uses TRBV9 and TRBJ2-5, with 11 bases aligning to TRBD2. The CDR3 consists of 15 residues. The ends lost 3 bases at V and 2 bases at J; junction bases unmatched: 3. Germline CDR1 and CDR2: SGDLS and YYNGEE. Written as DNA, the CDR3 is TGTGCCAGCAGCGCGACTAGCGGGGAGCAAGAGACCCAGTACTTC. It yields the protein CASSATSGEQETQYF.

This clonotype was detected only a few times. The chain has TRBV9 and TRBJ1-1; 12 positions agree with TRBD1. Germline CDR1 is SGDLS and CDR2 is YYNGEE. The V segment lost 2 bases and the J segment 3 bases; nucleotides outside the gene matches: 8. The CDR3 has 17 amino acids. In DNA, the CDR3 is TGTGCCAGCAGCGTTGGGACAGGGGGCTTATGGTACACTGAAGCTTTCTTT. It codes for CASSVGTGGLWYTEAFF.

This clonotype is judged medium-sized (0.01 to 0.1%). The chain combines TRBV9 with TRBJ1-5; no clear D. The germline V gene encodes CDR1 SGDLS and CDR2 YYNGEE. The V gene lost 0 bases and the J gene lost 6 bases, with 10 bases spanning the gap. This CDR3 has 14 amino acids. CDR3 loop: CASSVESVGQPQHF. The CDR3 DNA sequence: TGTGCCAGCAGCGTAGAGTCCGTCGGTCAGCCCCAGCATTTT.

This clonotype appeared many times. The rearrangement uses TRBV9 and TRBJ2-3; tentatively, D is TRBD2 (5 bases). This CDR3 is 14 amino acids long. Germline V gene data show CDR1 as SGDLS and CDR2 as YYNGEE. The V end lost 2 bases, the J end lost 6 bases, and 13 bases lay between the germline ends. The CDR3 DNA reads TGTGCCAGCAGCGTGGCTAGCACTCTGGATACGCAGTATTTT. This encodes CASSVASTLDTQYF.

This clonotype was detected ten times or more. The chain joins TRBV9 to TRBJ2-1; maybe TRBD2 (6 bases). The CDR3 is made up of 16 amino acids. V lost 0 bases, J lost 9 bases, and 19 bases lay in between. In germline, CDR1 is SGDLS, CDR2 YYNGEE. The CDR3 DNA follows: TGTGCCAGCAGCGTAGGCGGTGATGGACTATCCAGTGAGCAGTTCTTC. Its translation is CASSVGGDGLSSEQFF.

This clonotype was picked up many times. The genes are TRBV9 and TRBJ2-7; 8 bases are a match to TRBD1. The germline CDR1 and CDR2 sequences are SGDLS and YYNGEE. Trimming at V came to 3 bases and at J to 3 bases, leaving 8 bases not matched to a gene. This CDR3 spans 15 amino acids. Written as DNA, the CDR3 is TGTGCCAGCAGCGCAGGACAGGGTTTGGACTACGAGCAGTACTTC. Translating it yields CASSAGQGLDYEQYF.

This clonotype was observed at least ten times. V and J are TRBV21-1 and TRBJ1-1; the table calls TRBD1, which could not be checked here. TRBV21-1 is a pseudogene segment. The CDR3 runs to 13 residues. CDR3 residues: CASSKQQGNEAFF. DNA of the CDR3: TGTGCCAGCAGCAAACAACAGGGGAATGAAGCTTTCTTT.

This clonotype was detected many times. V usage is TRBV11-2 and J usage is TRBJ2-7; D possibly corresponds to TRBD1 (6 bases). V lost 0 bases and J 3 bases, leaving 9 bases between the germline ends. Per germline, CDR1 SGHAT and CDR2 FQNNGV. The CDR3 extends over 14 amino acids. The CDR3 reads CASSLETGRYEQYF. DNA for the CDR3: TGTGCCAGCAGCTTAGAAACAGGGCGCTACGAGCAGTACTTC.

This clonotype was observed a few times. The rearrangement links TRBV9 to TRBJ2-7, with 8 bases lining up with TRBD1. Losses at the gene ends were 4 bases for V and 3 bases for J; bases not matched to a gene: 3. CDR1 and CDR2 from the germline V gene are SGDLS and YYNGEE. This CDR3 comprises 13 residues. CDR3: CASSRTGNYEQYF. In DNA, the CDR3 is TGTGCCAGCAGCCGGACAGGGAACTACGAGCAGTACTTC.

In its sample, this clonotype was seen many times. DNA of the CDR3: TGTGCCAGCAGCGTAGGCGGGGACAGGGTCCACGAGCAGTACTTC. It is translated as CASSVGGDRVHEQYF. J is TRBJ2-7 and V is TRBV9; 9 bases agree with TRBD1. Germline CDR1 SGDLS, CDR2 YYNGEE. CDR3 size: 15 residues. Losses at the gene ends were 0 bases for V and 5 bases for J; bases not matched to a gene: 6. Drawing the rest from reference TRBV9 and TRBJ2-7, the complete variable domain is DSGVTQTPKHLITATGQRVTLRCSPRSGDLSVYWYQQSLDQGLQFLIQYYNGEERAKGNILERFSAQQFPDLHSELNLSSLELGDSALYFCASSVGGDRVHEQYFGPGTRLTVT.

This clonotype was seen repeatedly, ten times or more. The chain has TRBV9 and TRBJ2-3, with 7 bases fitting TRBD1. Per the germline V gene, CDR1 is SGDLS and CDR2 is YYNGEE. The CDR3 runs to 17 residues. V was pared by 1 base and J by 0 bases, with 8 bases of the junction left unmatched. The CDR3 protein is CASSVKGAPVSTDTQYF. CDR3 DNA: TGTGCCAGCAGCGTAAAGGGGGCCCCGGTAAGCACAGATACGCAGTATTTT.

The table lists this clonotype with many counts. The J gene is TRBJ2-1, the V gene TRBV9; D is possibly TRBD1 or TRBD2 (6 bases each). CDR3 length: 16 amino acids. Per germline, CDR1 SGDLS and CDR2 YYNGEE. With 0 bases removed from V and 4 bases from J, the gap between germline ends came to 14 bases. CDR3 in DNA: TGTGCCAGCAGCGTAGTAGGGGGGACCCTTTACAATGAGCAGTTCTTC. This translates into CASSVVGGTLYNEQFF.

Ten or more counts support this clonotype. V usage is TRBV9 and J usage is TRBJ1-2, with unresolved D. The germline V gene has CDR1 SGDLS and CDR2 YYNGEE. Trimming left V 4 bases short and J 1 base short, with 11 bases between. The CDR3 is 14 residues long. In nucleotides, the CDR3 is TGTGCCAGCAGCCCACTTTCAATTAACTATGGCTACACCTTC. Its translation is CASSPLSINYGYTF.

The gene calls are TRBV9 and TRBJ2-1; the D gene could be TRBD1 or TRBD2 (5 bases each). Germline values: CDR1 SGDLS, CDR2 YYNGEE. The CDR3 loop spans 17 amino acids. The V gene lost 0 bases and the J gene lost 3 bases, with 16 bases spanning the gap. Here the CDR3 DNA reads TGTGCCAGCAGCGTAGCTTATGGGGGATTGGTCTACAATGAGCAGTTCTTC. Encoded protein: CASSVAYGGLVYNEQFF.

This clonotype was found many times. This chain uses TRBV9 with TRBJ2-7; D tentatively reads TRBD1 or TRBD2 (5 bases each). The CDR3 is 15 amino acids. Trimming pared 3 bases from V and 6 bases from J, leaving 19 bases between. The germline CDR1 and CDR2 sequences are SGDLS and YYNGEE. CDR3 in DNA: TGTGCCAGCAGCGAAACCGGGACCCCGGGGCGCGAGCAGTACTTC. Translating it yields CASSETGTPGREQYF. The variable domain in full, with the rest retrieved from reference TRBV9 and TRBJ2-7, is DSGVTQTPKHLITATGQRVTLRCSPRSGDLSVYWYQQSLDQGLQFLIQYYNGEERAKGNILERFSAQQFPDLHSELNLSSLELGDSALYFCASSETGTPGREQYFGPGTRLTVT.

This clonotype showed up many times. This chain connects TRBV9 to TRBJ2-7; 10 positions agree with TRBD1. The CDR3 runs to 15 residues. In germline, CDR1 is SGDLS, CDR2 YYNGEE. The V and J ends lost 0 bases and 3 bases, in that order; junction bases with no gene match: 3. For the CDR3, the DNA is TGTGCCAGCAGCGTAGGACAGGGGGCCTACTACGAGCAGTACTTC. This codes for CASSVGQGAYYEQYF.

This clonotype has ten or more counts. A much larger clone differs from this one at a single base, so this may be a read error. The rearrangement uses TRBV9 and TRBJ2-2; a possible D gene is TRBD1 (5 bases). CDR1 is SGDLS and CDR2 is YYNGEE in the germline V gene. Trimming removed 2 bases from V and 0 bases from J, with 8 bases in between. The CDR3 loop spans 15 amino acids. The CDR3 is CASSVTVPNTGELFF. CDR3 bases: TGTGCCAGCAGCGTGACAGTCCCGAACACCGGGGAGCTGTTTTTT. The variable domain in full, with the rest retrieved from reference TRBV9 and TRBJ2-2, is DSGVTQTPKHLITATGQRVTLRCSPRSGDLSVYWYQQSLDQGLQFLIQYYNGEERAKGNILERFSAQQFPDLHSELNLSSLELGDSALYFCASSVTVPNTGELFFGEGSRLTVL.

This clonotype came up many times. This chain uses TRBV9 with TRBJ1-4; D is unclear. Germline CDR1 and CDR2: SGDLS and YYNGEE. V gave up 2 bases and J gave up 5 bases, with 7 bases separating them. The CDR3 runs 13 residues. CDR3 DNA sequence: TGTGCCAGCAGCGTTGGACTCAATGAAAAACTGTTTTTT. Residues: CASSVGLNEKLFF.

This clonotype was found many times. The gene calls are TRBV9 and TRBJ2-7; 7 bases line up with TRBD1. The CDR3 consists of 15 residues. Germline V gene data show CDR1 as SGDLS and CDR2 as YYNGEE. The J segment lost 4 bases and the V segment lost 3 bases, leaving 10 bases of the junction unmatched. CDR3 bases: TGTGCCAGCAGCGCTCCCGGGACAGCGCCTTACGAGCAGTACTTC. Translation gives CASSAPGTAPYEQYF.

Many counts were recorded for this clonotype. The V call is TRBV9, the J call TRBJ1-1; a possible D gene is TRBD1 (5 bases). There are 15 residues in the CDR3. In germline, CDR1 is SGDLS, CDR2 YYNGEE. Trimming pared 4 bases from V and 3 bases from J, leaving 16 bases between. CDR3 sequence (DNA): TGTGCCAGCAGCCTCATAGGGGATGGGGACACTGAAGCTTTCTTT. Its protein product is CASSLIGDGDTEAFF.

This clonotype was counted ten times or more. The chain combines TRBV9 with TRBJ2-3; D not resolved. V lost 4 bases, J lost 3 bases, and 18 bases lay in between. Germline CDR1 and CDR2: SGDLS and YYNGEE. This CDR3 region has 16 residues. This chain's CDR3 is CASSPRLRFGTDTQYF. In DNA, the CDR3 is TGTGCCAGCAGCCCTCGGTTAAGGTTCGGTACAGATACGCAGTATTTT.

In this sample, this clonotype turned up many times. V gene TRBV9 combines with J gene TRBJ2-3, with 12 nucleotides matching TRBD2. This CDR3 spans 15 amino acids. V was pared by 0 bases and J by 11 bases, with 7 bases of the junction left unmatched. CDR1 and CDR2 from the germline V gene are SGDLS and YYNGEE. CDR3 in DNA: TGTGCCAGCAGCGTAGTGGCTAGCGGGGGGGCCGAGCAGTATTTT. Translated: CASSVVASGGAEQYF.

This clonotype was found many times. This chain joins TRBV9 and TRBJ2-5, with D perhaps TRBD2 (8 bases). CDR3 size: 15 residues. V was trimmed by 1 base and J by 5 bases, leaving 15 bases between them. Germline V gene data show CDR1 as SGDLS and CDR2 as YYNGEE. CDR3 sequence reads: CASSVRQGGGETQYF. CDR3 bases: TGTGCCAGCAGCGTACGACAGGGCGGGGGGGAGACCCAGTACTTC.

A few counts support this clonotype. This chain connects TRBV9 to TRBJ1-2; TRBD1 is a possible D gene (6 bases). The V and J ends lost 1 base and 4 bases respectively, with 14 bases between them. Germline lookup yields CDR1 SGDLS and CDR2 YYNGEE. This CDR3 spans 15 amino acids. In nucleotides, the CDR3 is TGTGCCAGCAGCGTATTCGGCAGGGGAGGCTATGGCTACACCTTC. Amino acid sequence: CASSVFGRGGYGYTF.

This clonotype was detected only a few times. The chain is built from TRBV9 and TRBJ2-5; TRBD1 might be the D (6 bases). Germline V gene lookup returns CDR1 SGDLS and CDR2 YYNGEE. The CDR3 covers 15 residues. Trimming pared 0 bases from V and 1 base from J, leaving 10 bases between. CDR3 nucleotides: TGTGCCAGCAGCGTAGTTGGGACAAGCCAAGAGACCCAGTACTTC. It codes for CASSVVGTSQETQYF.

This clonotype appeared many times. CDR3: CASRAGGGSGANVLTF. As DNA, the CDR3 is TGTGCCAGCAGGGCTGGGGGGGGCTCTGGGGCCAACGTCCTGACTTTC. J is TRBJ2-6 and V is TRBV9, with 7 bases aligning to TRBD2. Germline CDR1 SGDLS, CDR2 YYNGEE. The CDR3 contains 16 residues. J lost 0 bases, V lost 5 bases, and 5 bases had no gene match. Full variable domain (rest looked up from reference TRBV9 and TRBJ2-6): DSGVTQTPKHLITATGQRVTLRCSPRSGDLSVYWYQQSLDQGLQFLIQYYNGEERAKGNILERFSAQQFPDLHSELNLSSLELGDSALYFCASRAGGGSGANVLTFGAGSRLTVL.